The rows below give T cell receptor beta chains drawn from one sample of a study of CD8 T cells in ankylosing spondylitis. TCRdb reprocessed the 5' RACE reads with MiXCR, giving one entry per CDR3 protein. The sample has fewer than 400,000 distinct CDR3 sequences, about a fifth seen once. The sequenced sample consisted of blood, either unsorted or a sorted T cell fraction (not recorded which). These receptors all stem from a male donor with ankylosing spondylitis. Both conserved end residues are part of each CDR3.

CDR3aa: CASSATGLYNSPLHF
j_gene: TRBJ1-6
v_gene: TRBV7-3

CDR3aa: CASGEGKTYEQYF
j_gene: TRBJ2-7
v_gene: TRBV12-3/TRBV12-4

CDR3aa: CAWSVTSGRYEQYF
j_gene: TRBJ2-7
v_gene: TRBV30

CDR3aa: CSPGDATQGKTQYF
j_gene: TRBJ2-5
v_gene: TRBV20-1

CDR3aa: CASSTGVSEAFF
j_gene: TRBJ1-1
v_gene: TRBV12-3/TRBV12-4

CDR3aa: CASRDRDRGLGELFF
j_gene: TRBJ2-2
v_gene: TRBV2

CDR3aa: CSAQYAVSNQPQHF
j_gene: TRBJ1-5
v_gene: TRBV20-1

CDR3aa: CASSLGGMNQPQHF
j_gene: TRBJ1-5
v_gene: TRBV5-1

CDR3aa: CASSSNRARNPLGDYTF
j_gene: TRBJ1-2
v_gene: TRBV7-2

CDR3aa: CASSLVGTGEETQYF
j_gene: TRBJ2-5
v_gene: TRBV11-2

CDR3aa: CASSGRDSSGNTIYF
j_gene: TRBJ1-3
v_gene: TRBV7-9

CDR3aa: CASSAASTDTQYF
j_gene: TRBJ2-3
v_gene: TRBV12-3/TRBV12-4

CDR3aa: CASSAMRSTDTQYF
j_gene: TRBJ2-3
v_gene: TRBV2

CDR3aa: CASSHARGTAEAFF
j_gene: TRBJ1-1
v_gene: TRBV4-2

CDR3aa: CASSQTSGRSYEQYF
j_gene: TRBJ2-7
v_gene: TRBV4-1

CDR3aa: CATRGLAGVPDEQFF
j_gene: TRBJ2-1
v_gene: TRBV15

CDR3aa: CASSLDGGQPQHF
j_gene: TRBJ1-5
v_gene: TRBV7-8

CDR3aa: CASSLGADISYEQYF
j_gene: TRBJ2-7
v_gene: TRBV12-3/TRBV12-4

CDR3aa: CASSGRQGNTGELFF
j_gene: TRBJ2-2
v_gene: TRBV25-1

CDR3aa: CASSLRLAGVNNEQFF
j_gene: TRBJ2-1
v_gene: TRBV9

CDR3aa: CSARDQVAGTDTQYF
j_gene: TRBJ2-3
v_gene: TRBV20-1

CDR3aa: CASSPAPGAGNEQFF
j_gene: TRBJ2-1
v_gene: TRBV7-6

CDR3aa: CASSDMSISGNTIYF
j_gene: TRBJ1-3
v_gene: TRBV6-1

CDR3aa: CASSSGQDGNTIYF
j_gene: TRBJ1-3
v_gene: TRBV5-1

CDR3aa: CASTPDRGVRGYTF
j_gene: TRBJ1-2
v_gene: TRBV12-3/TRBV12-4

CDR3aa: CASSRRETDTQYF
j_gene: TRBJ2-3
v_gene: TRBV14

CDR3aa: CASSLHRLNNEQFF
j_gene: TRBJ2-1
v_gene: TRBV5-5

CDR3aa: CASSQTGRGRYEQFF
j_gene: TRBJ2-1
v_gene: TRBV12-3/TRBV12-4

CDR3aa: CASSLMGIGTEAFF
j_gene: TRBJ1-1
v_gene: TRBV7-9

CDR3aa: CASSSGLSGHTDTQYF
j_gene: TRBJ2-3
v_gene: TRBV7-9

CDR3aa: CASSLWDTQYF
j_gene: TRBJ2-3
v_gene: TRBV12-3/TRBV12-4

CDR3aa: CASPPGPPSSYNEQFF
j_gene: TRBJ2-1
v_gene: TRBV28